The 17 T cell receptor beta chains below all came from one sample that was sequenced in a study of lymphopenia after photon versus proton radiotherapy. Generated by immunoSEQ multiplex PCR, the TCRdb table keeps only in-frame clones and is missing some. The table has about 58,000 clones, 84% seen once; the top ten hold approximately 2%. Sequenced material: peripheral blood, taken from a patient treated with proton-based radiotherapy. The receptors were gathered from a man aged 55 to 70 with pancreatic cancer.

This clone was observed a few times. The V and J genes are TRBV30 and TRBJ2-1; 15 nucleotides match TRBD2. CDR1 GTSNPN and CDR2 SVGIG come from the germline V gene (reference sequence). The CDR3 is 15 amino acids. V lost 4 bases, J lost 8 bases, and 6 bases stayed unmatched. The DNA for the CDR3 is TGTGCCTGGACAACCGGGACTAGCGGGAGGTATGAGCAGTTCTTC. Its protein is CAWTTGTSGRYEQFF.

The chain is built from TRBV19 and TRBJ2-2, with 10 bases lining up with TRBD1. Unmatched junction bases numbered 1, after V lost 8 bases and J lost 1 base. Germline CDR1 is LNHDA and CDR2 is SQIVND (reference sequence). This CDR3 is built from 14 residues. CDR3 nucleotide sequence: TGTGCCAGTGGGGACAGGGGGAACACCGGGGAGCTGTTTTTT. Its translation is CASGDRGNTGELFF. The variable domain in full, with the rest retrieved from reference TRBV19 and TRBJ2-2, is DGGITQSPKYLFRKEGQNVTLSCEQNLNHDAMYWYRQDPGQGLRLIYYSQIVNDFQKGDIAEGYSVSREKKESFPLTVTSAQKNPTAFYLCASGDRGNTGELFFGEGSRLTVL.

The chain is built from TRBV9 and TRBJ2-3; TRBD2 agrees at 7 bases. V shed 0 bases and J 8 bases; nucleotides not matched to a gene: 3. The CDR3 runs to 13 residues. Germline V gene sequence: CDR1 SGDLS, CDR2 YYNGEE. CDR3 region: CASSVDIAGTQYF. DNA for the CDR3: TGTGCCAGCAGCGTAGACATAGCGGGTACGCAGTATTTT.

This chain connects TRBV18 to TRBJ1-1; D is uncertain. Germline values: CDR1 KGHSH, CDR2 LQKENI. The CDR3 length is 13 residues. V dropped 5 bases and J dropped 2 bases, with 9 bases sitting between them. The CDR3 DNA reads as TGTGCCAGCTCATCCAACAGCAACACTGAAGCTTTCTTT. Translating gives CASSSNSNTEAFF.

V gene TRBV29-1 combines with J gene TRBJ1-2, with D unclear. Between the trimmed V and J ends, which lost 5 bases and 2 bases, there was a span of 15 bases. Germline V CDR1 and CDR2: SQVTM, ANQGSEA. There are 14 residues in the CDR3. CDR3 coding DNA: TGCAGCGTTTCCCACCGGGCCGGGAACTATGGCTACACCTTC. Translating gives CSVSHRAGNYGYTF.

The chain combines TRBV5-5 with TRBJ1-1; D is undetermined. Trimming removed 1 base at V and 5 bases at J, with 12 bases between. This CDR3 comprises 14 residues. Per germline, CDR1 SGHKS and CDR2 YYEKEE (reference sequence). CDR3: CASSLYSRSTEAFF. The CDR3 DNA is TGTGCCAGCAGCTTGTATTCCAGGTCGACTGAAGCTTTCTTT.

The chain is built from TRBV7-6 and TRBJ1-4; D is uncertain. The CDR3 totals 12 residues. V shed 3 bases and J shed 7 bases, with 6 bases lying between them. The germline gives CDR1 SGHVS, CDR2 FNYEAQ. The CDR3 is CASSFSGEKLFF. CDR3 DNA sequence: TGTGCCAGCAGCTTCAGTGGTGAAAAACTGTTTTTT.

CDR3 region: CASSLAINSNQPQHF. The CDR3 nucleotides read TGTGCCAGCAGTCTAGCTATTAATAGCAATCAGCCCCAGCATTTT. The chain is built from TRBV6-5 and TRBJ1-5; no reliable D call. CDR1 is MNHEY, CDR2 SVGAGI, per germline. V was pared by 5 bases and J by 0 bases, with 11 bases between. The CDR3 is 15 amino acids.

The CDR3 DNA sequence: TGTGCCAGCAGCTTAGCGGAAGTTGAGCAGTACTTC. Its translation is CASSLAEVEQYF. V gene TRBV7-9 combines with J gene TRBJ2-7; D unresolved. The CDR3 contains 12 residues. Trimming took 0 bases from V and 7 from J, leaving 7 bases between them. Germline V CDR1 and CDR2: SEHNR, FQNEAQ (reference sequence).

This chain links TRBV7-2 with TRBJ2-1, with TRBD2 identical over 11 bases. The V and J ends lost 7 bases and 5 bases, in that order; junction bases with no gene match: 13. The germline V gene encodes CDR1 SGHTA and CDR2 FQGNSA. This CDR3 has 17 residues. DNA of the CDR3: TGTGCCAGCAATCGTCTCCCGGGACTAGCGGACGACAATGAGCAGTTCTTC. This translates into CASNRLPGLADDNEQFF.

The chain uses TRBV30 and TRBJ1-1, with no clear D. Trimming took off 4 bases at V and 0 bases at J, with 9 bases between the two ends. From germline, CDR1 is GTSNPN and CDR2 SVGIG (reference sequence). This CDR3 contains 13 residues. The CDR3 nucleotides read TGTGCCTGGATGGGATACATGAACACTGAAGCTTTCTTT. It encodes CAWMGYMNTEAFF. Supplemented by reference TRBV30 and TRBJ1-1, the full variable domain reads SQTIHQWPATLVQPVGSPLSLECTVEGTSNPNLYWYRQAAGRGLQLLFYSVGIGQISSEVPQNLSASRPQDRQFILSSKKLLLSDSGFYLCAWMGYMNTEAFFGQGTRLTVV.

The chain recombines TRBV18 with TRBJ1-1; D is possibly TRBD1 (6 bases). V shed 5 bases and J shed 1 base, with 20 bases lying between them. CDR3 length: 17 residues. Germline lookup yields CDR1 KGHSH and CDR2 LQKENI. The CDR3 DNA reads TGTGCCAGCTCAAGCAGCCGGACAGCGCTTACGAACACTGAAGCTTTCTTT. It codes for CASSSSRTALTNTEAFF.

The chain carries TRBV15 and TRBJ2-1, with TRBD2 as a possible D gene (6 bases). V lost 1 base and J 9 bases, leaving 19 bases between the germline ends. The V gene's germline CDR1 is LNHNV and CDR2 YYDKDF (reference sequence). CDR3 length: 16 residues. The DNA of the CDR3 is TGTGCCACCAGCAGAGTGGGCGGGAAATCCCTGGGTGAGCAGTTCTTC. Its protein is CATSRVGGKSLGEQFF.

The chain couples TRBV30 to TRBJ1-4; the match to TRBD1 covers 12 bases. From germline, CDR1 is GTSNPN and CDR2 SVGIG (reference sequence). V lost 3 bases to trimming and J lost 7 bases; unmatched junction nucleotides: 3. The CDR3 totals 14 residues. The CDR3 nucleotides are TGTGCCTGGAGCGGGACAGGGGGCTTTGAAAAACTGTTTTTT. It translates to CAWSGTGGFEKLFF.

This clone has a handful of counts. The rearrangement joins TRBV19 to TRBJ1-5; 7 bases align to TRBD1. CDR1 LNHDA and CDR2 SQIVND come from the germline V gene (reference sequence). The trim removed 0 bases at V and 0 bases at J, leaving 2 bases unmatched. CDR3 size: 16 residues. CDR3 nucleotide sequence: TGTGCCAGTAGTATAGAGTGGGACAGTAGCAATCAGCCCCAGCATTTT. The encoded protein is CASSIEWDSSNQPQHF.

This clone was seen just once. The rearrangement joins TRBV6-1 to TRBJ1-2, with 8 bases identical to TRBD1. Germline-derived CDR1 and CDR2 are MNHNS and SASEGT. V lost 0 bases to trimming and J lost 0 bases; unmatched junction nucleotides: 3. The CDR3 covers 16 residues. The CDR3 reads CASSEAGQGANYGYTF. CDR3 sequence (DNA): TGTGCCAGCAGTGAAGCAGGACAGGGAGCTAACTATGGCTACACCTTC.

The chain carries TRBV1 and TRBJ1-2. TRBV1 is labeled a pseudogene. This CDR3 is 16 amino acids long. The CDR3 reads CTSRLPRLRKTYGYTF. Here the CDR3 DNA reads TGCACCAGCAGACTTCCGCGTTTGCGAAAGACCTATGGCTACACCTTC.